This is a list of T cell receptor beta chains from one sample in a study of blood T cell repertoires in COVID-19. Measured with immunoSEQ multiplex PCR; TCRdb has only the in-frame clones, and not every one. The sample yields approximately 220,000 clones, approximately 85% seen once. Sequenced: peripheral blood. Receptor source: a woman aged 70-85 years with acute or convalescent COVID-19. Both conserved end residues are part of each CDR3. D genes are given only for firm matches. Only some rows state a clone size, as once, few, many or a class for expanded clones.

CDR3 protein,CDR3 DNA,clone size,J gene,V gene,D gene
CATEGQGPGDYGYTF,TGTGCCACCGAGGGACAGGGGCCAGGTGACTATGGCTACACCTTC,-,TRBJ1-2,TRBV19,TRBD1
CASKGQPWDPYGYTF,TGTGCGTCGAAAGGACAGCCCTGGGATCCCTATGGCTACACCTTC,-,TRBJ1-2,TRBV30,-
CATSRGESSNQPQHF,TGTGCCACCAGCAGAGGAGAAAGTAGCAATCAGCCCCAGCATTTT,-,TRBJ1-5,TRBV15,-
CASSDHGPTLNSPLHF,TGTGCCAGTAGTGATCATGGGCCGACCCTTAATTCACCCCTCCACTTT,-,TRBJ1-6,TRBV19,-
CASSPTPAGPYEQYF,TGTGCCAGCAGCCCAACTCCGGCGGGACCCTACGAGCAGTACTTC,-,TRBJ2-7,TRBV11-2,-
CASSRQAPRTGELFF,TGTGCCAGCAGTCGACAGGCCCCGCGCACCGGGGAGCTGTTTTTT,-,TRBJ2-2,TRBV6-2/TRBV6-3,-
CASLNRDYSNQPQHF,TGTGCCAGTTTAAACAGGGATTATAGCAATCAGCCCCAGCATTTT,-,TRBJ1-5,TRBV6-5,-
CASSEAARVTEAFF,TGTGCCAGCAGTGAAGCGGCCAGGGTCACTGAAGCTTTCTTT,-,TRBJ1-1,TRBV2,-
CASNPGQLNTEAFF,TGTGCCAGTAACCCCGGACAGTTGAACACTGAAGCTTTCTTT,-,TRBJ1-1,TRBV19,-
CASSQFQGLGTGELFF,TGTGCCAGTAGTCAATTTCAGGGCCTGGGGACCGGGGAGCTGTTTTTT,-,TRBJ2-2,TRBV19,-
CASSTGVNQPQHF,TGTGCCAGCAGTACGGGGGTCAATCAGCCCCAGCATTTT,once,TRBJ1-5,TRBV7-9,-
CASRPDRGLGYTF,TGTGCCAGCAGACCCGACAGGGGGCTCGGCTACACCTTC,-,TRBJ1-2,TRBV2,TRBD1
CASSLGTAAYNEQFF,TGCGCCAGCAGCCTAGGGACAGCGGCCTACAATGAGCAGTTCTTC,-,TRBJ2-1,TRBV4-3,TRBD1
CATSRTGAGDNEKLFF,TGTGCCACCAGCCGAACCGGTGCAGGGGATAATGAAAAACTGTTTTTT,-,TRBJ1-4,TRBV15,-
CASSSRTSGMSTDTQYF,TGTGCCAGTAGTTCCCGGACTAGCGGGATGAGCACAGATACGCAGTATTTT,-,TRBJ2-3,TRBV19,TRBD2
CASSMDRANNEKLFF,TGTGCCAGCAGCATGGACAGGGCTAATAATGAAAAACTGTTTTTT,once,TRBJ1-4,TRBV4-2,TRBD1
CASSSPTGGIVGELFF,TGTGCCAGCAGCTCCCCGACAGGGGGCATCGTCGGGGAGCTGTTTTTT,-,TRBJ2-2,TRBV5-4,TRBD1
CASSTSTGSSYEQYF,TGTGCCAGCAGTACCTCGACAGGGAGCTCCTACGAGCAGTACTTC,-,TRBJ2-7,TRBV6-5,TRBD1
CASSYGGNTGELFF,TGTGCCAGCAGCTACGGGGGGAACACCGGGGAGCTGTTTTTT,-,TRBJ2-2,TRBV11-2,-
CASSQDSTYEQYF,TGTGCCAGCAGCCAAGACAGTACCTACGAGCAGTACTTC,few,TRBJ2-7,TRBV14,-
CASSPGLAGGTDTQYF,TGTGCCAGCTCACCCGGACTAGCGGGGGGAACAGATACGCAGTATTTT,-,TRBJ2-3,TRBV18,TRBD2
CASSLRSSGYTF,TGTGCCAGCAGCTTGCGGTCCTCTGGCTACACCTTC,-,TRBJ1-2,TRBV5-4,-
CASSSEGLARRRTDTQYF,TGTGCCAGCAGCTCGGAGGGCCTAGCGCGGCGCCGCACAGATACGCAGTATTTT,-,TRBJ2-3,TRBV5-4,-
CASSYSLLWDSADQPQHF,TGTGCCAGCAGTTACTCATTACTCTGGGACAGCGCGGATCAGCCCCAGCATTTT,once,TRBJ1-5,TRBV6-2/TRBV6-3,TRBD1
CASSPRTGETYGYTF,TGTGCCAGCAGCCCCCGGACAGGGGAGACCTATGGCTACACCTTC,-,TRBJ1-2,TRBV7-2,TRBD1
CATSRVPGQFNEKLFF,TGTGCCACCAGCAGAGTTCCGGGACAGTTTAATGAAAAACTGTTTTTT,-,TRBJ1-4,TRBV15,TRBD1
CACSRDTLTRTQYF,TGTGCCTGCAGCCGGGACACCTTAACCAGAACGCAGTATTTT,-,TRBJ2-3,TRBV2,-
CASQRDRITGELFF,TGTGCCAGCCAGCGCGACAGAATCACCGGGGAGCTGTTTTTT,-,TRBJ2-2,TRBV9,-
CASPNGDRAVYEQYF,TGTGCCAGCCCCAACGGGGACAGGGCAGTCTACGAGCAGTACTTC,-,TRBJ2-7,TRBV2,TRBD1
CASSPGVSAGELFF,TGCGCCAGCAGCCCCGGGGTGAGCGCCGGGGAGCTGTTTTTT,-,TRBJ2-2,TRBV4-3,-
CASSKQGTWSDTQYF,TGTGCCAGTAGTAAGCAGGGAACGTGGTCAGATACGCAGTATTTT,few,TRBJ2-3,TRBV19,-
CASRPGQGMNTEAFF,TGTGCCAGCAGGCCGGGACAGGGGATGAACACTGAAGCTTTCTTT,-,TRBJ1-1,TRBV6-5,TRBD1
CASSQERSSGNTIYF,TGTGCCAGCAGCCAAGAACGGAGCTCTGGAAACACCATATATTTT,-,TRBJ1-3,TRBV4-2,-
CASSRGQEFSGNTIYF,TGTGCCAGCAGTCGGGGACAGGAGTTCTCTGGAAACACCATATATTTT,-,TRBJ1-3,TRBV6-6,TRBD1
CASSPGRGYGYTF,TGTGCCAGCTCACCAGGCAGGGGCTATGGCTACACCTTC,-,TRBJ1-2,TRBV18,-
CASRGTGSSGETQYF,TGTGCCAGCAGAGGCACAGGGTCGTCGGGAGAGACCCAGTACTTC,-,TRBJ2-5,TRBV6-5,-
CASSDWTVSGNTIYF,TGTGCCAGCAGTGACTGGACAGTCTCTGGAAACACCATATATTTT,-,TRBJ1-3,TRBV25-1,-
CATSETGSQPQHF,TGTGCCACCAGCGAGACAGGGAGTCAGCCCCAGCATTTT,-,TRBJ1-5,TRBV24-1,TRBD1
CAISGNQGKLGSPLHF,TGTGCCATCAGTGGGAATCAGGGAAAATTAGGATCACCCCTCCACTTT,-,TRBJ1-6,TRBV10-3,-
CASSQAGGNTEAFF,TGTGCCAGCAGCCAAGCCGGGGGGAACACTGAAGCTTTCTTT,-,TRBJ1-1,TRBV3-1/TRBV3-2,-